A single sample gave rise to the 12 T cell receptor beta chains below, sequenced in a study of somatic mutations in cytotoxic T cells in rheumatoid arthritis. The assay was immunoSEQ multiplex PCR, and TCRdb's table has in-frame clones only and misses some. The repertoire consists of approximately 24,000 clones, with roughly 69% occurring once and the leading ten covering roughly 9.9%. The sequenced sample consisted of CD8+ T cells sorted from blood. The receptors originated from a young woman in good health.

This clone was detected a few times. This chain uses TRBV5-6 with TRBJ1-2; D might be TRBD1 (5 bases). The V end was cut by 0 bases, the J end by 6 bases, with 15 bases between. CDR3 length equals 15 residues. Germline V gene lookup returns CDR1 SGHDT and CDR2 YYEEEE. This CDR3 is CASSLVGQGGDGYTF. The CDR3 nucleotides are TGTGCCAGCAGCTTGGTTGGGCAGGGTGGTGATGGCTACACCTTC. Using reference TRBV5-6 and TRBJ1-2 for the parts outside the CDR3, the full variable domain is DAGVTQSPTHLIKTRGQQVTLRCSPKSGHDTVSWYQQALGQGPQFIFQYYEEEERQRGNFPDRFSGHQFPNYSSELNVNALLLGDSALYLCASSLVGQGGDGYTFGSGTRLTVV.

The V call is TRBV6-1, the J call TRBJ2-7; 11 bases line up with TRBD2. Germline V gene data show CDR1 as MNHNS and CDR2 as SASEGT. The J segment lost 2 bases and the V segment lost 0 bases, leaving 6 bases of the junction unmatched. This CDR3 has 17 amino acids. CDR3 region: CASSEALLAGVPYEQYV. CDR3 DNA: TGTGCCAGCAGTGAAGCGCTACTAGCGGGGGTCCCCTACGAGCAGTACGTC.

The chain couples TRBV14 to TRBJ2-5, with TRBD2 identical over 12 bases. CDR3 length: 18 residues. The junction had 9 bases not matched to a gene; V was cut back by 0 bases and J by 4 bases. Germline V gene data show CDR1 as SGHDN and CDR2 as FVKESK. The CDR3 DNA reads as TGTGCCAGCAGCCAAGATCTCCGACTAGCGGGAGTTCGAGAGACCCAGTACTTC. The encoded protein is CASSQDLRLAGVRETQYF.

Only a few counts were recorded for this clone. This chain joins TRBV4-2 and TRBJ1-2; D unclear. Trimming pared 3 bases from V and 7 bases from J, leaving 12 bases between. The CDR3 runs 13 residues. CDR1 and CDR2 from the germline V gene are LGHNA and YNFKEQ. The CDR3 loop is CASSQAGLSGYTF. The CDR3 DNA reads TGTGCCAGCAGCCAGGCTGGCCTTTCTGGCTACACCTTC.

The genes are TRBV7-9 and TRBJ2-5, with D maybe TRBD1 (6 bases). Germline V CDR1 and CDR2: SEHNR, FQNEAQ (reference sequence). V lost 4 bases to trimming and J lost 5 bases, with 17 bases between them. The CDR3 loop spans 15 amino acids. CDR3 amino acids: CASSSFLGAKETQYF. Here the CDR3 DNA reads TGTGCCAGCAGCTCCTTTTTGGGGGCAAAGGAGACCCAGTACTTC. The full variable domain, with the rest looked up from reference TRBV7-9 and TRBJ2-5, is DTGVSQNPRHKITKRGQNVTFRCDPISEHNRLYWYRQTLGQGPEFLTYFQNEAQLEKSRLLSDRFSAERPKGSFSTLEIQRTEQGDSAMYLCASSSFLGAKETQYFGPGTRLLVL.

The chain uses TRBV4-1 and TRBJ1-4; D gene ambiguous. Germline CDR1 MGHRA, CDR2 YSYEKL. The CDR3 is made up of 16 amino acids. V lost 0 bases and J 4 bases, leaving 12 bases between the germline ends. CDR3 coding DNA: TGCGCCAGCAGCCAAGAGCTGAGCGGGGTTAATGAAAAACTGTTTTTT. The encoded protein is CASSQELSGVNEKLFF.

The V gene is TRBV27, the J gene TRBJ2-1; 11 bases are a match to TRBD2. CDR3 size: 17 residues. Germline-derived CDR1 and CDR2 are MNHEY and SMNVEV (reference sequence). The junction had 6 bases not matched to a gene; V was cut back by 1 base and J by 4 bases. As DNA, the CDR3 is TGTGCCAGCAGTTTATTCGGGACTAGCGGAATGTACAATGAGCAGTTCTTC. Its translation is CASSLFGTSGMYNEQFF.

The gene calls are TRBV28 and TRBJ2-1; tentatively, D is TRBD1 (6 bases). The CDR3 contains 15 residues. Germline CDR1 MDHEN, CDR2 SYDVKM. Trimming removed 5 bases from V and 0 bases from J, with 11 bases in between. CDR3 DNA: TGTGCCAGCAGTGGCCAGGGGTTCTCCTACAATGAGCAGTTCTTC. Translating it yields CASSGQGFSYNEQFF.

This chain links TRBV30 with TRBJ1-1, with no clear D. Germline CDR1 and CDR2: GTSNPN and SVGIG (reference sequence). The CDR3 spans 13 residues. With 5 bases removed from V and 1 base from J, the gap between germline ends came to 11 bases. The CDR3 DNA reads TGTGCCTGGGAAACAGCGGGGAACACTGAAGCTTTCTTT. Translated: CAWETAGNTEAFF.

This sequence joins TRBV5-6 and TRBJ2-1; the D gene is possibly TRBD1 (5 bases). The CDR3 contains 16 residues. Trimming stripped 0 bases from V and 2 bases from J, with 12 bases between. CDR1 SGHDT and CDR2 YYEEEE come from the germline V gene. The CDR3 loop is CASSLDVGATYNEQFF. The CDR3 DNA reads TGTGCCAGCAGCTTGGATGTTGGGGCAACCTACAATGAGCAGTTCTTC.

In this sample, this clone turned up a few times. The chain uses TRBV11-3 and TRBJ2-1, with D possibly matching TRBD1 (5 bases). This CDR3 has 12 amino acids. Per germline, CDR1 SGHNT and CDR2 YENEEA. Trimming shortened V by 5 bases and J by 5 bases, and 7 bases separated the two germline ends. CDR3 in DNA: TGTGCCAGCAGCCAGACAGACAATGAGCAGTTCTTC. Translated, it gives CASSQTDNEQFF.

This chain connects TRBV7-9 to TRBJ2-2; D is uncertain. This CDR3 comprises 12 residues. Trimming shortened V by 5 bases and J by 10 bases, and 11 bases separated the two germline ends. Germline CDR1 reads SEHNR; CDR2 reads FQNEAQ (reference sequence). The CDR3 sequence is CASSPGNAELFF. CDR3 nucleotides: TGTGCCAGCAGCCCTGGCAATGCGGAGCTGTTTTTT.